The entry that follows covers one T cell receptor beta chain sequence. These data originate in a study of blood T cell repertoires in COVID-19. At the level of the study: T cells, B-cell-depleted T cells, or PBMCs provided the cDNA or gDNA that served as material.

Per the study methods: The assay estimated nucleated cells by amplifying reference gene primers. The table came from immunoSEQ multiplex PCR; TCRdb's copy has only in-frame clones and leaves some out. V, J and clone size are those of that table, while D and trimming were read from the DNA. Among some 150,000 clones listed, roughly 86% were seen once. Trimming pared 5 bases from V and 8 bases from J, leaving 21 bases between. Per the germline V gene, CDR1 is MNHEY and CDR2 is SMNVEV (reference sequence). This CDR3 has 15 residues. The sample was peripheral blood. The origin of this receptor is a woman between 50 and 59 years old with acute or convalescent COVID-19. The rearrangement links TRBV27 to TRBJ1-2; the D is unclear. CDR3 residues: CASSPQRWEPGGYTF. The CDR3 DNA reads TGTGCCAGCAGTCCGCAACGATGGGAGCCTGGGGGCTACACCTTC.